This T cell receptor (beta chain) was profiled in a study of cytomegalovirus exposure and HLA in healthy donors. Study-level points and caveats: 164 TCR beta chains were listed as cytomegalovirus-associated. In a later analysis, the majority of CMV-associated beta chains seemingly showed HLA restriction. The study dropped some indistinguishable V segments, TRBV6-2 and TRBV6-3 among them.

As to this clone: Its antigen remains unknown.

The PCR was carried out with 60 Vbeta primers and 13 Jbeta primers. Assay used: immunoSEQ multiplex PCR; TCRdb lists only in-frame clones, some missing. The sample has about 190,000 clones, about three quarters seen once; the top ten hold 2% to 2.5%. The trim removed 2 bases at V and 1 base at J, leaving 6 bases unmatched. Germline CDR1 SGDLS, CDR2 YYNGEE. This CDR3 comprises 15 residues. Sequenced: PBMCs. This TCR was sampled from a young woman in good health and CMV-seropositive. The gene calls are TRBV9 and TRBJ2-7; 7 bases align to TRBD1. DNA of the CDR3: TGTGCCAGCAGCGTTTCGGGGACAGCGTCCTACGAGCAGTACTTC. Its protein product is CASSVSGTASYEQYF.